The entry below gives a single T cell receptor beta chain sequence along with its context. Those enrolled, adults aged about 18 to 89 years, came from about two dozen US areas. In germline, CDR1 is SGHTA, CDR2 FQGNSA. The CDR3 totals 16 residues. The V segment lost 5 bases and the J segment 0 bases; nucleotides outside the gene matches: 8. The data were taken from a study of blood T cell repertoires in COVID-19. Study details: Whether acute or convalescent, the COVID-19 samples came from the United States, Italy and Spain.

Original data processing: Amplification of reference gene primers provided the estimated nucleated cell counts. The data were produced by immunoSEQ multiplex PCR, yet TCRdb's version contains in-frame clones alone and is incomplete. From that table come the V and J calls and clone size; the DNA was used to work out D and trimming. This table has roughly 250,000 clones, roughly 87% appearing once. The rearrangement uses TRBV7-2 and TRBJ2-3; TRBD1 matches at 7 bases. The sequence derives from a woman aged 25 to 45 with acute COVID-19. The sequencing input was PBMCs or T cells enriched from blood (not recorded which). The chain's CDR3 is CASSMTGRASTDTQYF. CDR3 sequence (DNA): TGTGCCAGCAGCATGACAGGGAGAGCTAGCACAGATACGCAGTATTTT.